Following are 26 T cell receptor beta chains from one sample sequenced in a study of cytomegalovirus exposure and HLA in healthy donors (dated by TCRdb to 2016 to 2017). To prepare the library, the immunoSEQ multiplex PCR assay was applied. For the multiplex PCR, a mixture combining 60 forward primers for TCR Vbeta segments and 13 reverse primers for TCR Jbeta segments was used. This is the immuneACCESS table as TCRdb keeps it, with only in-frame sequences that have V and J called. A part of the clones is gone; compared with another copy, unresolved V genes explain less than half, and the rest is unexplained. Across this sample there are roughly 100,000 clones, with around 75% seen only once. Less than 2.5% of the sample comes from the top ten. Sequencing was done on a sample of PBMCs. Every receptor here comes from a man aged 25 to 45 in good health and CMV-seronegative.

This chain links TRBV29-1 with TRBJ2-5; 8 nucleotides align to TRBD2. This CDR3 is built from 13 residues. With V trimmed by 4 bases and J by 0 bases, 1 base remained unmatched. The germline V gene encodes CDR1 SQVTM and CDR2 ANQGSEA. CDR3 DNA sequence: TGCAGCGTTGGCGGGGGGTACCAAGAGACCCAGTACTTC. It yields the protein CSVGGGYQETQYF.

This sequence joins TRBV7-3 and TRBJ2-5, with TRBD2 identical over 10 bases. V was pared by 3 bases and J by 6 bases, with 13 bases of the junction left unmatched. In germline, CDR1 is SGHTA, CDR2 FQGTGA. The CDR3 covers 17 residues. The CDR3 reads CASSFRATSGKGKTQYF. The CDR3 DNA follows: TGTGCCAGCAGCTTTAGGGCCACTAGCGGGAAGGGGAAGACCCAGTACTTC.

The chain combines TRBV7-2 with TRBJ2-4; the D gene is possibly TRBD2 (7 bases). This CDR3 is built from 18 residues. Trimming removed 5 bases at V and 9 bases at J, with 29 bases between. Germline V gives CDR1 SGHTA, CDR2 FQGNSA. This chain's CDR3 is CASSPFSGGGRATGIQYF. The CDR3 DNA follows: TGTGCCAGCAGCCCTTTCTCGGGGGGCGGGCGGGCAACTGGCATTCAGTACTTC.

The chain carries TRBV19 and TRBJ1-5; weak D call: TRBD1 (5 bases). CDR1 is LNHDA, CDR2 SQIVND, per germline (reference sequence). The V end was cut by 3 bases, the J end by 4 bases, with 7 bases between. This CDR3 has 13 residues. CDR3 nucleotides: TGTGCCAGTAGTATGGGGCTTAATCAGCCCCAGCATTTT. It is translated as CASSMGLNQPQHF.

As to this clone: One junction end does not reproduce the germline sequence, and a read error may be involved. The chain couples TRBV7-3 to TRBJ1-1, with D maybe TRBD1 (5 bases). Germline CDR1 and CDR2: SGHTA and FQGTGA. This CDR3 region has 15 residues. Written as DNA, the CDR3 is TGTGCCAGCAGCCTAACCGGACCAAGGGGCACTGAAGCTTTCTTT. It specifies CASSLTGPRGTEAFF.

V gene TRBV5-1 combines with J gene TRBJ2-2; D may be TRBD1 (5 bases). The CDR3 sequence is 15 residues long. The V end was cut by 4 bases, the J end by 5 bases, with 15 bases between. The germline CDR1 and CDR2 sequences are SGHRS and YFSETQ. CDR3 in DNA: TGCGCCAGCAGCGCTGGACAAGTATCGACCGGGGAGCTGTTTTTT. Protein sequence: CASSAGQVSTGELFF. Complete variable domain (other parts from reference TRBV5-1 and TRBJ2-2): KAGVTQTPRYLIKTRGQQVTLSCSPISGHRSVSWYQQTPGQGLQFLFEYFSETQRNKGNFPGRFSGRQFSNSRSEMNVSTLELGDSALYLCASSAGQVSTGELFFGEGSRLTVL.

CDR3 amino acids: CASSDSGGAIDTQYF. The DNA of the CDR3 is TGTGCCAGTAGTGATAGCGGGGGGGCCATAGATACGCAGTATTTT. This chain uses TRBV19 with TRBJ2-3; TRBD2 matches at 11 bases. Germline trimming cut 5 bases from V and 5 bases from J; bases unmatched to any gene: 6. The germline V gene has CDR1 LNHDA and CDR2 SQIVND (reference sequence). This CDR3 comprises 15 residues.

This clone was recorded a few times. The chain couples TRBV7-2 to TRBJ2-7; no clear D. Looked up from germline, CDR1 is SGHTA and CDR2 is FQGNSA. CDR3 length: 12 amino acids. Between the trimmed V and J ends, which lost 2 bases and 3 bases, there was a span of 5 bases. This CDR3 reads CASSLNSYEQYF. The CDR3 nucleotides are TGTGCCAGCAGCTTAAACAGCTACGAGCAGTACTTC. The full variable domain, in which reference TRBV7-2 and TRBJ2-7 provide the parts outside the CDR3, is GAGVSQSPSNKVTEKGKDVELRCDPISGHTALYWYRQSLGQGLEFLIYFQGNSAPDKSGLPSDRFSAERTGGSVSTLTIQRTQQEDSAVYLCASSLNSYEQYFGPGTRLTVT.

The chain couples TRBV5-4 to TRBJ1-2, with TRBD1 identical over 12 bases. Germline V gene lookup returns CDR1 SGHNT and CDR2 YYREEE (reference sequence). The CDR3 runs 14 residues. V lost 3 bases and J lost 8; bases outside the gene matches: 5. CDR3 amino acids: CASSWGQGARGYTF. Written as DNA, the CDR3 is TGTGCCAGCAGCTGGGGACAGGGGGCGCGAGGCTACACCTTC.

The V call is TRBV6-5, the J call TRBJ1-2; D is unresolved. Trimming took 0 bases from V and 4 from J, leaving 9 bases between them. CDR3 length: 14 amino acids. Germline CDR1 reads MNHEY; CDR2 reads SVGAGI. This chain's CDR3 is CASSYSNSPYGYTF. CDR3 DNA sequence: TGTGCCAGCAGTTACTCGAACAGTCCCTATGGCTACACCTTC.

Concerning this clone itself: The same CDR3 can be traced to other DNA sequences in this sample. V is TRBV6-1 and J is TRBJ1-1, with 7 positions matching TRBD1. Germline-derived CDR1 and CDR2 are MNHNS and SASEGT. J was trimmed by 1 base and V by 2 bases; bases with no gene match: 7. This CDR3 has 16 residues. CDR3 residues: CASSERAGGTNTEAFF. The CDR3 nucleotides read TGTGCCAGCAGTGAACGGGCAGGGGGTACGAACACTGAAGCTTTCTTT.

The chain uses TRBV21-1 and TRBJ2-7; the D call in the table, TRBD1, was not verified against the DNA. TRBV21-1 is flagged as a pseudogene. CDR3 length equals 13 residues. As DNA, the CDR3 is TGTGCCAGCTACATACAGAGTCCCCACGAGCAGTACTTC. Protein product: CASYIQSPHEQYF.

This clone showed up just once. The chain links TRBV29-1 to TRBJ2-3; 9 positions agree with TRBD2. Trimming took 7 bases from V and 6 from J; bases not matched to a gene: 11. The CDR3 is 14 residues long. Germline CDR1 reads SQVTM; CDR2 reads ANQGSEA. The CDR3 bases are TGCAGCGGGGAGAGAGCGGGAGGTTCGGATACGCAGTATTTT. Amino acids: CSGERAGGSDTQYF.

The chain combines TRBV7-9 with TRBJ2-7; a weak D match, TRBD2 (6 bases). Per the germline V gene, CDR1 is SEHNR and CDR2 is FQNEAQ (reference sequence). V was cut by 8 bases and J by 0 bases, with 17 bases left in between. The CDR3 is 15 amino acids. CDR3 residues: CASGGDLRSSYEQYF. As DNA, the CDR3 is TGTGCCAGCGGAGGGGATCTGAGGAGCTCCTACGAGCAGTACTTC.

The rearrangement joins TRBV29-1 to TRBJ1-1, with 7 bases that match TRBD1. The germline V gene has CDR1 SQVTM and CDR2 ANQGSEA. This CDR3 comprises 13 residues. V lost 7 bases, J lost 0 bases, and 5 bases stayed unmatched. The CDR3 DNA is TGCAGCGGGTCGACAGGGATGAACACTGAAGCTTTCTTT. The encoded protein is CSGSTGMNTEAFF.

The chain is built from TRBV5-1 and TRBJ2-5; D remains ambiguous. CDR1 and CDR2 from the germline V gene are SGHRS and YFSETQ. The CDR3 covers 15 residues. The V end was cut by 0 bases, the J end by 1 base, with 10 bases between. CDR3 protein: CASSLDVGPQETQYF. DNA of the CDR3: TGCGCCAGCAGCTTGGATGTGGGCCCCCAAGAGACCCAGTACTTC. The whole variable domain, remainder taken from reference TRBV5-1 and TRBJ2-5, is KAGVTQTPRYLIKTRGQQVTLSCSPISGHRSVSWYQQTPGQGLQFLFEYFSETQRNKGNFPGRFSGRQFSNSRSEMNVSTLELGDSALYLCASSLDVGPQETQYFGPGTRLLVL.

In this sample, this clone turned up once. CDR3 sequence reads: CASSFQAYEQYF. The CDR3 bases are TGTGCCAGCAGCTTTCAGGCCTACGAGCAGTACTTC. The V gene is TRBV5-5, the J gene TRBJ2-7, with D unclear. The CDR3 length is 12 residues. The V gene lost 2 bases and the J gene lost 2 bases, with 5 bases spanning the gap. The germline gives CDR1 SGHKS, CDR2 YYEKEE (reference sequence). Full variable domain (missing parts from reference TRBV5-5 and TRBJ2-7): DAGVTQSPTHLIKTRGQQVTLRCSPISGHKSVSWYQQVLGQGPQFIFQYYEKEERGRGNFPDRFSARQFPNYSSELNVNALLLGDSALYLCASSFQAYEQYFGPGTRLTVT.

The chain links TRBV6-5 to TRBJ1-2, with TRBD1 as a possible D gene (5 bases). The V end lost 6 bases, the J end lost 6 bases, and 17 bases lay between the germline ends. The CDR3 is made up of 14 amino acids. Germline V gives CDR1 MNHEY, CDR2 SVGAGI. The CDR3: CASRNLRGGDGYTF. CDR3 DNA: TGTGCCAGCAGAAACCTTCGGGGGGGAGATGGCTACACCTTC.

The chain employs TRBV4-2 and TRBJ2-1; a possible D gene is TRBD1 (5 bases). The CDR3 is 17 amino acids. With 1 base removed from V and 7 bases from J, the gap between germline ends came to 20 bases. Per the germline V gene, CDR1 is LGHNA and CDR2 is YNFKEQ. CDR3 region: CASSQVRLGFQGNEQFF. The DNA of the CDR3 is TGTGCCAGCAGCCAAGTACGGTTGGGATTCCAGGGAAATGAGCAGTTCTTC.

The rearrangement joins TRBV6-1 to TRBJ1-6; maybe TRBD1 (6 bases). V lost 1 base and J 10 bases, leaving 14 bases between the germline ends. Germline values: CDR1 MNHNS, CDR2 SASEGT. The CDR3 has 15 amino acids. The CDR3 is CASSEVTGQGSPLHF. CDR3 DNA sequence: TGTGCCAGCAGTGAAGTCACGGGGCAGGGGTCACCCCTCCACTTT.

The chain uses TRBV7-9 and TRBJ1-2; a weak D match, TRBD1 (6 bases). The CDR3 contains 16 residues. CDR1 is SEHNR, CDR2 FQNEAQ, per germline (reference sequence). Trimming stripped 0 bases from V and 0 bases from J, with 11 bases between. DNA of the CDR3: TGTGCCAGCAGCTTAGCGAGGACAGATTCTAACTATGGCTACACCTTC. Encoded protein: CASSLARTDSNYGYTF.

J is TRBJ1-1 and V is TRBV6-6; D ambiguous. Trimming took 4 bases from V and 1 from J, leaving 7 bases between them. The germline CDR1 and CDR2 sequences are MNHNY and SVGAGI (reference sequence). The CDR3 sequence is 13 residues long. The CDR3 DNA reads as TGTGCCAGCAGTTTGGGCCAGAACACTGAAGCTTTCTTT. Encoded protein: CASSLGQNTEAFF.

This clone occurred once. V usage is TRBV27 and J usage is TRBJ2-1, with 8 positions matching TRBD2. The CDR3 is made up of 19 amino acids. V trimming: 2 bases; J trimming: 2 bases; junction bases outside the gene matches: 14. Germline lookup yields CDR1 MNHEY and CDR2 SMNVEV (reference sequence). The CDR3: CASSLNPFSGGITYNEQFF. In DNA, the CDR3 is TGTGCCAGCAGTTTAAACCCCTTCTCGGGAGGGATCACCTACAATGAGCAGTTCTTC.

The chain combines TRBV28 with TRBJ2-7; 8 bases align to TRBD1. The germline CDR1 and CDR2 sequences are MDHEN and SYDVKM. With 6 bases clipped from V and 1 base from J, the junction kept 8 bases outside the gene matches. There are 15 residues in the CDR3. The CDR3 is CASRQRTGTSYEQYF. The CDR3 coding sequence is TGTGCCAGCAGGCAGAGGACAGGGACTTCCTACGAGCAGTACTTC. The full variable domain, with the rest looked up from reference TRBV28 and TRBJ2-7, is DVKVTQSSRYLVKRTGEKVFLECVQDMDHENMFWYRQDPGLGLRLIYFSYDVKMKEKGDIPEGYSVSREKKERFSLILESASTNQTSMYLCASRQRTGTSYEQYFGPGTRLTVT.

The chain recombines TRBV19 with TRBJ1-4, with a tentative D call TRBD1 (6 bases). This CDR3 is built from 15 residues. V was cut by 7 bases and J by 8 bases, with 20 bases left in between. Germline CDR1 LNHDA, CDR2 SQIVND (reference sequence). Written as DNA, the CDR3 is TGTGCCAGTACCCCGATGAGGACAGTGAGCGAAAAACTGTTTTTT. It yields the protein CASTPMRTVSEKLFF.

CDR3 protein: CASSILAGTTNTGELFF. The CDR3 DNA sequence: TGTGCCAGCAGCATTCTAGCGGGAACAACGAACACCGGGGAGCTGTTTTTT. The chain couples TRBV7-2 to TRBJ2-2, with 9 nucleotides matching TRBD2. The CDR3 length is 17 residues. Trimming at V came to 5 bases and at J to 0 bases, leaving 7 bases not matched to a gene. CDR1 is SGHTA and CDR2 is FQGNSA in the germline V gene. The full variable domain, rest sourced from reference TRBV7-2 and TRBJ2-2, is GAGVSQSPSNKVTEKGKDVELRCDPISGHTALYWYRQSLGQGLEFLIYFQGNSAPDKSGLPSDRFSAERTGGSVSTLTIQRTQQEDSAVYLCASSILAGTTNTGELFFGEGSRLTVL.